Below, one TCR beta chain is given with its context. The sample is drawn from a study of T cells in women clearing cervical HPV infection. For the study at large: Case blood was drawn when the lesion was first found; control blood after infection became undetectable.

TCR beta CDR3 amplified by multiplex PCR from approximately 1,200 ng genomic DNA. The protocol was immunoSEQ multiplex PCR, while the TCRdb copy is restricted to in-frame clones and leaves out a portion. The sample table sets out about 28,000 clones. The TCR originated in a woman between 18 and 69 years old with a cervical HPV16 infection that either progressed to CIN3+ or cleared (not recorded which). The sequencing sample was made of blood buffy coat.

The DNA read from the CDR3 is TGTGCCAGCAGCCAAGGTCAGGGGGCAATTCGTAATTCACCC. Its protein product is CASSQGQGAIRNSP. The full CDR3 protein is CASSQGQGAIRNSPLHF. The V and J genes are TRBV4-2 and TRBJ1-6, with 8 bases aligning to TRBD1. Read data end 3 residues before the CDR3 end; the end is taken from the germline J gene. Trimming removed 1 base from V and 6 bases from J; junction bases left unmatched: 8. The CDR3 contains 17 residues. CDR1 LGHNA and CDR2 YNFKEQ come from the germline V gene.